The clone carrying this T cell receptor beta chain was seen just once. Authors' data handling: By means of reference gene primer amplification, nucleated cell counts were estimated. Here immunoSEQ multiplex PCR was the method, and the copy in TCRdb shows in-frame clones only, minus some. For V, J and clone size, that table is used; D and trimming come from the DNA. The table shows approximately 110,000 clones, with under 90% occurring only once. This sample is part of a study of blood T cell repertoires in COVID-19. Across the study: Spain, Italy and the United States supplied samples that represented acute and convalescent COVID-19. Sources were T cells, B-cell-depleted T cells, or PBMCs; the material itself was cDNA or gDNA.

Trimming took 4 bases from V and 5 from J, leaving 17 bases between them. CDR1 and CDR2 (germline): MDHEN, SYDVKM. The CDR3 is 15 residues long. The sequencing sample was made of peripheral blood. The rearrangement uses TRBV28 and TRBJ2-5; D might be TRBD2 (6 bases). This clonotype was sampled from an elderly man with acute or convalescent COVID-19. CDR3 nucleotide sequence: TGTGCCAGCAGTTCGGACGCGCCCAGCGGGGAGACCCAGTACTTC. It yields the protein CASSSDAPSGETQYF.